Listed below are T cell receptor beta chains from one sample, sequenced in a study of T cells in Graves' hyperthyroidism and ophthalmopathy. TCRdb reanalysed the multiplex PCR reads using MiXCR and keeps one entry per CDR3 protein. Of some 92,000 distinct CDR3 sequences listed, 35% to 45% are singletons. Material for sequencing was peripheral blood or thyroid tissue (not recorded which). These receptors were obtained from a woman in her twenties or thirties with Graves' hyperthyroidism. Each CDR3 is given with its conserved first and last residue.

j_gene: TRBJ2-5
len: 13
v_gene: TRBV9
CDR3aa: CASSVGFGETQYF

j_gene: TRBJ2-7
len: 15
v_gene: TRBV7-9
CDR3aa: CASSLGTAHGREQYF

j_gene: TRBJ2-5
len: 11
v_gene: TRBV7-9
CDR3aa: CASRGTEAQYF

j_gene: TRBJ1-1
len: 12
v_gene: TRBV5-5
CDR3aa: CASSLEEGEAFF

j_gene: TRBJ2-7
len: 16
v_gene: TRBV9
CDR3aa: CASSVEPWAVDYEQYF

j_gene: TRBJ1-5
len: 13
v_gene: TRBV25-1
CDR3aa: CARVRVRNQPQHF

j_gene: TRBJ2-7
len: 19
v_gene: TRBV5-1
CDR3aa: CASSLWGTSGRGGSYEQYF

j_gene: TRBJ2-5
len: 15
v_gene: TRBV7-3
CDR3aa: CASSSGTAEQGTQYF

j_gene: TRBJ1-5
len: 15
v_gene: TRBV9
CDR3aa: CASSVGGAENQPQHF

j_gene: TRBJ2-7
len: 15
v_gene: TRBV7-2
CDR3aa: CASSPTRTEYYEQYF

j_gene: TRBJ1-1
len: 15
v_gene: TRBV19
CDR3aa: CATPLRGTQNTEAFF

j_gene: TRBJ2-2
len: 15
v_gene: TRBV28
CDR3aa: CASSYGQGEAGELFF

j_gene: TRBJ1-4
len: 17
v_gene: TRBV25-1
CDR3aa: CASRGWGVRKANEKLFF

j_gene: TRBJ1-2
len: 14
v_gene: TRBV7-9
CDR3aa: CASSLRPNFYGYTF

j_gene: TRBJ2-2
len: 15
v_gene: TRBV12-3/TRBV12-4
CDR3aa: CASSFGTVNTGELFF

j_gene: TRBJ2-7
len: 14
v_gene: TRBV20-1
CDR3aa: CSASVLWEGHEQYF

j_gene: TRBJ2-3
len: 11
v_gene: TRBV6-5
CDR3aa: CASSWADTQYF

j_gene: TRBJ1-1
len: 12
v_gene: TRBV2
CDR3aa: CAAQGADTEAFF

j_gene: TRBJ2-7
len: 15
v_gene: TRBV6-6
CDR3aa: CASNRPGQGTYEQYF

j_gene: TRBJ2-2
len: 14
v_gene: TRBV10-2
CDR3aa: CASGGLRNTGELFF

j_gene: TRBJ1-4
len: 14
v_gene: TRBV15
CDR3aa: CATSRVGGREKLFF

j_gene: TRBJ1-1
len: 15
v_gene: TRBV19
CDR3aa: CASSPRTSEALQAFF

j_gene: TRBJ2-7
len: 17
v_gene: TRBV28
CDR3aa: CASSLRGTTRGSYEQYF

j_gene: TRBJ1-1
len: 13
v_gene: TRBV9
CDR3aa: CASSVALRTEAFF

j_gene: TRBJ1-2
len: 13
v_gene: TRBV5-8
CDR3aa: CASSRQGIYGYTF

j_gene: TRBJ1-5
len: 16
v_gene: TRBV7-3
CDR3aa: CASSLTGGYGNQPQHF

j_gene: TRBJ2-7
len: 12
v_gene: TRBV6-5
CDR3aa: CASSYNVYEQYF

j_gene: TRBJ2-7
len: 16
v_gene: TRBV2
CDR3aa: CASISGDGEASHEQYF

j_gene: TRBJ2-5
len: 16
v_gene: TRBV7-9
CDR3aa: CASSSGTSGIQETQYF

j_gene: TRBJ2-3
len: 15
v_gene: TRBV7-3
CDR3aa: CASSLTSGSTDTQYF

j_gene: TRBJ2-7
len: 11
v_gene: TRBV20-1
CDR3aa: CSATGTYEQYF

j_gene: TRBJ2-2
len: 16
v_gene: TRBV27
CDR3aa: CASTTWGIHGTGELFF

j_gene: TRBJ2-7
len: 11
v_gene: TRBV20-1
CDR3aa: CSARVASEQYF

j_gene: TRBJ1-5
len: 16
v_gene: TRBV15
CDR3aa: CATNSRGGGMNQPQHF

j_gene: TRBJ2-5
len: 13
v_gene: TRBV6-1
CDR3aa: CASSGTGEETQYF

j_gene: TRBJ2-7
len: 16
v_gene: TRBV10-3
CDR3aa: CAISRLGRQRYYEQYF

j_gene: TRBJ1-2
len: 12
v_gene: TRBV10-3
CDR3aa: CAYRGQLYGYTF

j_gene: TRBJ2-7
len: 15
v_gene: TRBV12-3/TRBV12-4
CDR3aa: CASSWGSGSSYEQYF

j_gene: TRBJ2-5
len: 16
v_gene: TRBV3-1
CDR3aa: CASSQAIGWDRETQYF

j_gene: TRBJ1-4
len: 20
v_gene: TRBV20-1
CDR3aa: CSARAYRAGNGGGSNEKLFF

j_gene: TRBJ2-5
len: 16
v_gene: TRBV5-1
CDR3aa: CASSLSGTSGTETQYF

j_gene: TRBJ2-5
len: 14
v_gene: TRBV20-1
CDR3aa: CSASGTGWGWPQYF

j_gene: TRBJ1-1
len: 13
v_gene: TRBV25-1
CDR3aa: CASSAGTNPEAFF

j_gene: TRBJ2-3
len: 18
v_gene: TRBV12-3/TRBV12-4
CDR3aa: CASSSKMTSGRALDTQYF

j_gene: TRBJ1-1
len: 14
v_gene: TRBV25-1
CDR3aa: CASSELGGDTEAFF

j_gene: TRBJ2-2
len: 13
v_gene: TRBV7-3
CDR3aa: CASSLLGSGELFF

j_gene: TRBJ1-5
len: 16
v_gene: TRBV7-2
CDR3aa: CASSLGWGGAGQPQHF

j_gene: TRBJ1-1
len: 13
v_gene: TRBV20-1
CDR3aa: CSAPDTLALSAFF

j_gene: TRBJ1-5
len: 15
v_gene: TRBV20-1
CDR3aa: CSARDSPQMNQPQHF

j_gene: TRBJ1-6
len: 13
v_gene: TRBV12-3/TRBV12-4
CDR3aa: CASRGGVDSPLHF